This T cell receptor (beta chain) derives from a study of CD8 T cells in ankylosing spondylitis. The CDR3 loop spans 13 amino acids. Trimming shortened V by 7 bases and J by 1 base, and 11 bases separated the two germline ends. CDR1 SQVTM and CDR2 ANQGSEA come from the germline V gene. TCRdb fed the 5' RACE reads into MiXCR, producing one record per CDR3 protein. Among fewer than 400,000 distinct CDR3 sequences listed, less than 9.5% were seen once. Study outcomes and limitations: Certain motif variants had earlier appeared in reactive arthritis synovial fluid and blood. What appeared characteristic of ankylosing spondylitis blood was a TCR beta motif of about eight highly homologous variants.

A word on this clonotype: Its matching antigen is unknown.

The genes are TRBV29-1 and TRBJ1-3, with unresolved D. The specimen sequenced was blood, either unsorted or a sorted T cell fraction (not recorded which). The clonotype originates from a male donor with ankylosing spondylitis. CDR3 nucleotide sequence: TGCAGCGCAGTGCGGACGTCTGGAAACACCATATATTTT. Its translation is CSAVRTSGNTIYF. Full variable domain (outside the CDR3, taken from reference TRBV29-1 and TRBJ1-3): SAVISQKPSRDICQRGTSLTIQCQVDSQVTMMFWYRQQPGQSLTLIATANQGSEATYESGFVIDKFPISRPNLTFSTLTVSNMSPEDSSIYLCSAVRTSGNTIYFGEGSWLTVV.